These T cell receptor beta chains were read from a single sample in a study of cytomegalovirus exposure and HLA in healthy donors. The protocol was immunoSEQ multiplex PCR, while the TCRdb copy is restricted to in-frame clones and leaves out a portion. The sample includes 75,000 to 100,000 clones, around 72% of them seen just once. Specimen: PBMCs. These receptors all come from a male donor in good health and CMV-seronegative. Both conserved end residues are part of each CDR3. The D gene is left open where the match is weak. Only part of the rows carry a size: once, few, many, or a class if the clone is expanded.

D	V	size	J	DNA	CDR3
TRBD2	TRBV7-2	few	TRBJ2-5	TGTGCCAGCAGCCCCAGTACCGGGACTAGCAGGGAGACCCAGTACTTC	CASSPSTGTSRETQYF
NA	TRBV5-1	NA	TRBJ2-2	TGCGCCAGCAGCTTGATCCCAGGGAACACCGGGGAGCTGTTTTTT	CASSLIPGNTGELFF
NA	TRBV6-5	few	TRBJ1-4	TGTGCCAGCAGTCTGGCAGGGGTCGAAAAACTGTTTTTT	CASSLAGVEKLFF
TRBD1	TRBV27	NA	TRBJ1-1	TGTGCCAGCAGTCTTAGACAGGGTGAATTGAACACTGAAGCTTTCTTT	CASSLRQGELNTEAFF
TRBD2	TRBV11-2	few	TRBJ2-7	TGTGCCAGCAGCTCCTCCGGGACTAGCATCGAGCAGTACTTC	CASSSSGTSIEQYF
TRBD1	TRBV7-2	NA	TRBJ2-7	TGTGCCAGCAGCCCCGGACAGGGGCACGAGCAGTACTTC	CASSPGQGHEQYF
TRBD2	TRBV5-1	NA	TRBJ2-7	TGCGCCAGCAGCTTGCTTCTAGCGGGCTCCTACGAGCAGTACTTC	CASSLLLAGSYEQYF
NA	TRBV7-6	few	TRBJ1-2	TGTGCCAGCAGCCCGTATACAGGGATTGGCTACACCTTC	CASSPYTGIGYTF
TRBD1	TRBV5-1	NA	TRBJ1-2	TGCGCCAGCAGCCGGGAGGGACAGAAGGATTATGGCTACACCTTC	CASSREGQKDYGYTF
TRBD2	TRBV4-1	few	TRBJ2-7	TGCGCCAGCAGCCAAGGTGCGGGAGGGGGTCCCGAGCAGTACTTC	CASSQGAGGGPEQYF
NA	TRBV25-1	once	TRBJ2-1	TGTGCCAGCAGTGATGGGGCTACCAATGAGCAGTTCTTC	CASSDGATNEQFF
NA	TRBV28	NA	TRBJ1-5	TGTGCCAGCTGTTCGGGCAATCAGCCCCAGCATTTT	CASCSGNQPQHF
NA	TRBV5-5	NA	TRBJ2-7	TGTGCCAGCAGCTTGGGCGGGGCAGGAGAGCAGTACTTC	CASSLGGAGEQYF
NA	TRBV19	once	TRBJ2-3	TGTGCCAGTAGTATAAGGAGAGGCACAGATACGCAGTATTTT	CASSIRRGTDTQYF
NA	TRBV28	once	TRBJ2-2	TGTGCCAGCAGGCCCGGGATCCCCCTCGGGGAGCTGTTTTTT	CASRPGIPLGELFF
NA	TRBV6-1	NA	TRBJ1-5	TGTGCCAGCAGTGAAAATGAGGCAGTGGGCAATCAGCCCCAGCATTTT	CASSENEAVGNQPQHF
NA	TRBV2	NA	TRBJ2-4	TGTGCCAGCAGTGAATTAGGGGTCAAAAACATTCAGTACTTC	CASSELGVKNIQYF
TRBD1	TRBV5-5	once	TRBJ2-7	TGTGCCAGCAGGAGTGTGGGACAGGGCTACGAGCAGTACTTC	CASRSVGQGYEQYF
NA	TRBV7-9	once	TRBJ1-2	TGTGCCAGCAGCTTAAGGGACACGCCCGGCTACACCTTC	CASSLRDTPGYTF
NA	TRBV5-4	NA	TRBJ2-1	TGTGCCAGCAGCATAACAGGGTCCGGTGAGCAGTTCTTC	CASSITGSGEQFF
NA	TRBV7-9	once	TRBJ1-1	TGTGCCAGCAGCTTGGGAGTATTGAACACTGAAGCTTTCTTT	CASSLGVLNTEAFF
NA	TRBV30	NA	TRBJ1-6	TGTGCCGGGGGCGGGGGACCCACCTATAATTCACCCCTCCACTTT	CAGGGGPTYNSPLHF
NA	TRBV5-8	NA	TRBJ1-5	TGTGCCAGCAGCTTGTTAGGGGTTTCGGTTCAGCCCCAGCATTTT	CASSLLGVSVQPQHF
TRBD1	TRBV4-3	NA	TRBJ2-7	TGCGCCAGCAGCCCATCCGGGACAGGGGTCCACGAGCAGTACTTC	CASSPSGTGVHEQYF
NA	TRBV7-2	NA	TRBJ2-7	TGTGCCAGCAGCTTAGGTCTAGCCGGCTACGAGCAGTACTTC	CASSLGLAGYEQYF
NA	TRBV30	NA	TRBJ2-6	TGTGCCTGGAGTGTCCTTTCGGGGGCTGGGGCCAACGTCCTGACTTTC	CAWSVLSGAGANVLTF
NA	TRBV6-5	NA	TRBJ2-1	TGTGCCAGCGGGGGGCGGGAGTTTATAAATGAGCAGTTCTTC	CASGGREFINEQFF
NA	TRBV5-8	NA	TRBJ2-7	TGTGCCAGCAGCTTTTCCAGGGGACCCTACGAGCAGTACTTC	CASSFSRGPYEQYF